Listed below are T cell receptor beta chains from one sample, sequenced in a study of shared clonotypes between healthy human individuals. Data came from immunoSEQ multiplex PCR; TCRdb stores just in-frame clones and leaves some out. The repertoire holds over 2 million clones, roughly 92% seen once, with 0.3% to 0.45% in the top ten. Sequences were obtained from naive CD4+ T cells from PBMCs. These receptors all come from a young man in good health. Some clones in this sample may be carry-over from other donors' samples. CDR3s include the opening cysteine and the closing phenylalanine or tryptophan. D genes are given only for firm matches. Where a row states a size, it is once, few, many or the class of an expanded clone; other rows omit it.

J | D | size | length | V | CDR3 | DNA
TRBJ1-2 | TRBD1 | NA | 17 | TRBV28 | CASTSFAGTGLNYGYTF | TGTGCCAGCACTTCCTTCGCGGGGACAGGGCTTAACTATGGCTACACCTTC
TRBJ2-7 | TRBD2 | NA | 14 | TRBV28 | CASSRPGLDYEQYF | TGTGCCAGCAGCCGCCCCGGACTAGACTACGAGCAGTACTTC
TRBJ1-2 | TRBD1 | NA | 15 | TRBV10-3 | CAISELPGGADGYTF | TGTGCCATCAGTGAGCTGCCAGGGGGGGCGGATGGCTACACCTTC
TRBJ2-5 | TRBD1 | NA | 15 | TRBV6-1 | CASSGRQGAGETQYF | TGTGCCAGCAGTGGGAGACAGGGGGCTGGGGAGACCCAGTACTTC
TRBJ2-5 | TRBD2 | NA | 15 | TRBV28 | CASSFTSGDQETQYF | TGTGCCAGCAGTTTTACTAGCGGAGACCAAGAGACCCAGTACTTC
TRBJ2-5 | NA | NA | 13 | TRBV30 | CAWSVRPQETQYF | TGTGCCTGGAGTGTACGACCTCAAGAGACCCAGTACTTC
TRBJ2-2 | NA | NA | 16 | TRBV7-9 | CASSLVPGVNTGELFF | TGTGCCAGCAGCTTAGTTCCGGGAGTTAACACCGGGGAGCTGTTTTTT
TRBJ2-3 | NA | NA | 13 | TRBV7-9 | CASSFGARDTQYF | TGTGCCAGCAGCTTTGGGGCCAGAGATACGCAGTATTTT
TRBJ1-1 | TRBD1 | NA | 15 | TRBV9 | CASSDPGQILTEAFF | TGTGCCAGCAGCGATCCGGGACAGATACTCACTGAAGCTTTCTTT
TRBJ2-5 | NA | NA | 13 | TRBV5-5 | CASSLGTRETQYF | TGTGCCAGCAGCTTGGGGACCCGGGAGACCCAGTACTTC
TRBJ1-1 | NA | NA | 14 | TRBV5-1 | CASSYTSLDTEAFF | TGCGCCAGCAGTTACACCTCGCTCGACACTGAAGCTTTCTTT
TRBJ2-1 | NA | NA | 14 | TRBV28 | CASSLRGSYNEQFF | TGTGCCAGCAGTTTGAGAGGCTCCTACAATGAGCAGTTCTTC
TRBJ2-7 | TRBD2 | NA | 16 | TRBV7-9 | CASSPGLAGDSYEQYF | TGTGCCAGCAGCCCCGGACTAGCGGGAGACTCCTACGAGCAGTACTTC
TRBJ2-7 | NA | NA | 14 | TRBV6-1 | CASSLDTGIYEQYF | TGTGCCAGCAGTCTGGACACTGGAATCTACGAGCAGTACTTC
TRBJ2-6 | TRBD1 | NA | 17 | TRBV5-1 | CASSFSWTGSGANVLTF | TGCGCCAGCAGCTTCTCTTGGACAGGTTCTGGGGCCAACGTCCTGACTTTC
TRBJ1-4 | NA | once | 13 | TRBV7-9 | CASSLGSGEKLFF | TGTGCCAGCAGCTTAGGCTCAGGGGAAAAACTGTTTTTT
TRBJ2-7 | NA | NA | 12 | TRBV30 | CAWSVTSYEQYF | TGTGCCTGGAGTGTAACTAGCTACGAGCAGTACTTC
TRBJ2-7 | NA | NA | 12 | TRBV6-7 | CASSYHRMKQYF | TGTGCCAGCAGTTACCACAGAATGAAGCAGTACTTC
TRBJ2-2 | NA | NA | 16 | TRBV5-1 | CASSLAIAANTGELFF | TGCGCCAGCAGCTTGGCGATAGCAGCGAACACCGGGGAGCTGTTTTTT
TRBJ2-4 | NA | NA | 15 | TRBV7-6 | CASSLSPLSKNIQYF | TGTGCCAGCAGCTTATCTCCGCTGAGCAAAAACATTCAGTACTTC
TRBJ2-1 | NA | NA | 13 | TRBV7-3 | CASSQSAALEQFF | TGTGCCAGCAGCCAGTCCGCGGCTTTAGAGCAGTTCTTC
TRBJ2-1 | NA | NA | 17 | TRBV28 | CASSLGGGLSSYNEQFF | TGTGCCAGCAGTTTAGGAGGTGGGCTGAGCTCCTACAATGAGCAGTTCTTC
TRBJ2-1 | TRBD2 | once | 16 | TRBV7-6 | CASSHTSSGSRNEQFF | TGTGCCAGCAGCCACACGTCTAGCGGGAGCCGGAATGAGCAGTTCTTC
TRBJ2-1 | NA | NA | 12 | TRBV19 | CASRESLGREFF | TGTGCCTCGAGGGAGAGTTTGGGAAGGGAGTTCTTC
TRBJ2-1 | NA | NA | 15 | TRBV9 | CASSQGSGSYNEQFF | TGTGCCAGCAGCCAGGGGTCGGGCTCCTACAATGAGCAGTTCTTC
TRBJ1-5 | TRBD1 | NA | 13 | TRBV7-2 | CASGGTGNQPQHF | TGTGCCAGCGGGGGGACAGGCAATCAGCCCCAGCATTTT
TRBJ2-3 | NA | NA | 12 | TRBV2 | CASSRSTDTQYF | TGTGCCAGCAGTCGTAGCACAGATACGCAGTATTTT
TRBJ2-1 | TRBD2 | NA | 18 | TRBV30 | CAWSVRTSGIWAYNEQFF | TGTGCCTGGAGTGTACGGACTAGCGGGATATGGGCCTACAATGAGCAGTTCTTC
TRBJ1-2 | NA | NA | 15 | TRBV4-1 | CASSHPVYRTYGYTF | TGCGCCAGCAGCCACCCGGTATACCGTACCTATGGCTACACCTTC
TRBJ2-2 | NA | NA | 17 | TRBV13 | CASSHFRRGKNTGELFF | TGTGCCAGCAGCCATTTCCGACGGGGAAAGAACACCGGGGAGCTGTTTTTT
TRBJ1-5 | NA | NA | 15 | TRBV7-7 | CASSLTGGSNQPQHF | TGTGCCAGCAGCTTAACGGGGGGTAGCAATCAGCCCCAGCATTTT
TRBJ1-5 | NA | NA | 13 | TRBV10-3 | CAISDNSNQPQHF | TGTGCCATCAGTGACAATAGCAATCAGCCCCAGCATTTT
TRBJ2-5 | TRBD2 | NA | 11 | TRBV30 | CAWSAPSGQYF | TGTGCCTGGAGTGCACCTAGCGGGCAGTACTTC
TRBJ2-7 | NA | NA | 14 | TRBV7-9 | CASSLSPRNYEQYF | TGTGCCAGCAGCTTATCACCGAGGAACTACGAGCAGTACTTC
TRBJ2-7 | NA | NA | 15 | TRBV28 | CASTTTGGATYEQYF | TGTGCCAGCACTACCACGGGTGGGGCGACCTACGAGCAGTACTTC
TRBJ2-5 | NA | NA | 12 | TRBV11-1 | CASSPNRETQYF | TGTGCCAGCAGCCCCAATCGAGAGACCCAGTACTTC
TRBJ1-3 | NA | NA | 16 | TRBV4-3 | CASSQLQGGSGNTIYF | TGCGCCAGCAGCCAGCTACAGGGTGGCTCTGGAAACACCATATATTTT
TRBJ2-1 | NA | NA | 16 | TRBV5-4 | CASSLVRSSSYNEQFF | TGTGCCAGCAGCTTGGTACGGAGTAGCTCCTACAATGAGCAGTTCTTC
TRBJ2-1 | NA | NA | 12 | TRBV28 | CASTTLEAGQFF | TGTGCCAGCACCACTCTCGAGGCTGGGCAGTTCTTC
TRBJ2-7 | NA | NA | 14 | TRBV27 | CASSLLPGAYEQYF | TGTGCCAGCAGTTTACTCCCAGGAGCCTACGAGCAGTACTTC
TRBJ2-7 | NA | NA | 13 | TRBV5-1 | CASSLELREKQYF | TGCGCCAGCAGCTTAGAGCTTAGGGAAAAGCAGTACTTC
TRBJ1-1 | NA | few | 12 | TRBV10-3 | CATTDSNTEAFF | TGTGCCACCACCGACAGTAACACTGAAGCTTTCTTT
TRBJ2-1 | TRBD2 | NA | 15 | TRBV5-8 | CASNLPTSGRNEQFF | TGTGCCAGCAATCTCCCGACTAGCGGTAGAAATGAGCAGTTCTTC
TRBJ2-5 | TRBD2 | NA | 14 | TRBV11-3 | CASSPGLEKETQYF | TGTGCCAGCAGCCCGGGACTAGAGAAAGAGACCCAGTACTTC
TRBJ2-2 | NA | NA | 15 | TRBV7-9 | CASSLGAGATGELFF | TGTGCCAGCAGCTTAGGGGCAGGGGCCACCGGGGAGCTGTTTTTT
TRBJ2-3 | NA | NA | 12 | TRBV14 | CASSQGKGTQYF | TGTGCCAGCAGCCAGGGGAAGGGTACGCAGTATTTT
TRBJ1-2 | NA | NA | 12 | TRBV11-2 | CASSLSPHGYTF | TGTGCCAGCAGCTTATCCCCTCATGGCTACACCTTC
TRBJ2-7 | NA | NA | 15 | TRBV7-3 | CASSLTTGLVYEQYF | TGTGCCAGCAGCTTAACGACGGGACTCGTCTACGAGCAGTACTTC
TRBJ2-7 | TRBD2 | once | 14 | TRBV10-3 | CAISGTSGPYEQYF | TGTGCCATCAGCGGGACTAGCGGCCCCTACGAGCAGTACTTC
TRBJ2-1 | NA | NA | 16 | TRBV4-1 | CASSQMTGGSYNEQFF | TGCGCCAGCAGCCAGATGACAGGTGGGTCCTACAATGAGCAGTTCTTC
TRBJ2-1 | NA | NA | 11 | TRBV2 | CASLKGSLQFF | TGTGCCAGCCTCAAGGGAAGTTTGCAGTTCTTC
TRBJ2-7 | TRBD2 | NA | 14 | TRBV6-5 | CASSLSGTLGEQYF | TGTGCCAGCAGCCTCAGCGGGACTTTAGGAGAGCAGTACTTC
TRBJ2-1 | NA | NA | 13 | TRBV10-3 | CAISESGSNEQFF | TGTGCCATCAGTGAGTCGGGGTCCAATGAGCAGTTCTTC